These 12 T cell receptor beta chains share one sample of origin, sequenced in a study of blood T cell repertoires in COVID-19. Clones were sequenced by immunoSEQ multiplex PCR, and TCRdb holds only the in-frame ones, with some missing. The top ten hold 15% to 20% of the sample, which has 25,000 to 30,000 clones, approximately 84% seen once. Input material: peripheral blood. These receptor sequences come from a woman between 55 and 75 years old with acute or convalescent COVID-19.

This chain joins TRBV9 and TRBJ1-1; D is perhaps TRBD1 (6 bases). V lost 0 bases and J lost 6, with 6 bases in between. CDR1 and CDR2 (germline): SGDLS, YYNGEE. The CDR3 totals 12 residues. CDR3 coding DNA: TGTGCCAGCAGCGTAGAGGGGGCTGAAGCTTTCTTT. As protein: CASSVEGAEAFF.

The J gene is TRBJ1-6, the V gene TRBV7-3; no firm D call. CDR3 length equals 15 residues. Germline values: CDR1 SGHTA, CDR2 FQGTGA. The V end was cut by 1 base, the J end by 7 bases, with 11 bases between. CDR3 region: CASSLSNSKNSPLHF. CDR3 DNA: TGTGCCAGCAGCTTAAGTAACAGCAAAAATTCACCCCTCCACTTT.

The V call is TRBV24-1, the J call TRBJ2-1; 10 bases line up with TRBD1. The CDR3 is 14 residues long. Germline-derived CDR1 and CDR2 are KGHDR and SFDVKD. V lost 6 bases and J lost 8; bases outside the gene matches: 6. The CDR3 DNA follows: TGTGCCACCAGTTTGGGACAGGGGTTTGATGAGCAGTTCTTC. The encoded protein is CATSLGQGFDEQFF.

This clone was observed once. V and J are TRBV4-2 and TRBJ2-3, with 7 bases lining up with TRBD2. The CDR3 sequence is 19 residues long. Germline V gene sequence: CDR1 LGHNA, CDR2 YNFKEQ. J was trimmed by 1 base and V by 0 bases; bases with no gene match: 13. The CDR3 DNA is TGTGCCAGCAGCCAAGATGTTGGGCTAGCGGATCTTGGCACAGATACGCAGTATTTT. Amino acid sequence: CASSQDVGLADLGTDTQYF.

CDR3 protein: CASSSVTDTQYF. The CDR3, as DNA: TGCGCCAGCAGCTCGGTCACAGATACGCAGTATTTT. V gene TRBV5-1 combines with J gene TRBJ2-3, with D uncertain. With 3 bases removed from V and 2 bases from J, the gap between germline ends came to 4 bases. Germline V gene lookup returns CDR1 SGHRS and CDR2 YFSETQ. The CDR3 has 12 residues.

This clone was found a few times. This chain links TRBV7-9 with TRBJ1-1; D not resolved. Germline V gene data show CDR1 as SEHNR and CDR2 as FQNEAQ (reference sequence). The CDR3 loop spans 14 amino acids. Trimming took 1 base from V and 2 from J, leaving 8 bases between them. As DNA, the CDR3 is TGTGCCAGCAGCTTAGTGGGCAGCAACACTGAAGCTTTCTTT. It is translated as CASSLVGSNTEAFF.

The chain is built from TRBV6-6 and TRBJ1-1; D possibly corresponds to TRBD1 (5 bases). Germline CDR1 is MNHNY and CDR2 is SVGAGI (reference sequence). The length of the CDR3 is 13 residues. V was pared by 5 bases and J by 6 bases, with 13 bases between. CDR3 coding DNA: TGTGCCAGCAGTCACTGGGGCAGATCTGAAGCTTTCTTT. Translation gives CASSHWGRSEAFF.

The chain uses TRBV30 and TRBJ1-2; weak D call: TRBD1 (6 bases). V lost 2 bases, J lost 5 bases, and 12 bases lay in between. CDR3 length: 13 amino acids. From germline, CDR1 is GTSNPN and CDR2 SVGIG (reference sequence). CDR3 sequence reads: CAWSQDSSYGYTF. The CDR3 DNA sequence: TGTGCCTGGAGTCAGGACAGCTCGTATGGCTACACCTTC.

This clone was recorded a few times. The gene calls are TRBV7-3 and TRBJ2-1; D is undetermined. Trimming took off 4 bases at V and 3 bases at J, with 7 bases between the two ends. Germline assignment: CDR1 SGHTA and CDR2 FQGTGA. The CDR3 totals 13 residues. The DNA for the CDR3 is TGTGCCAGCAGCTCGGGTCGCTACAATGAGCAGTTCTTC. It specifies CASSSGRYNEQFF.

The chain uses TRBV27 and TRBJ2-1; a possible D gene is TRBD1 (5 bases). Germline lookup yields CDR1 MNHEY and CDR2 SMNVEV (reference sequence). V lost 6 bases and J lost 1, with 16 bases in between. CDR3 size: 16 residues. The CDR3 spells CASRPGKERSYNEQFF. CDR3 bases: TGTGCCAGCAGACCAGGGAAGGAGAGATCCTACAATGAGCAGTTCTTC.

This clone was found a few times. V and J are TRBV6-5 and TRBJ2-1; TRBD1 agrees at 7 bases. The J segment lost 2 bases and the V segment lost 5 bases, leaving 6 bases of the junction unmatched. The CDR3 has 15 amino acids. Looked up from germline, CDR1 is MNHEY and CDR2 is SVGAGI. The CDR3 bases are TGTGCCAGCAGTAAGGACAGGTCCACCTACAATGAGCAGTTCTTC. Its protein product is CASSKDRSTYNEQFF.

This clone was detected only a few times. The rearrangement uses TRBV28 and TRBJ2-1, with 11 bases fitting TRBD2. J was trimmed by 9 bases and V by 6 bases; bases with no gene match: 10. The CDR3 is 15 amino acids. Germline CDR1 and CDR2: MDHEN and SYDVKM. The CDR3 reads CASRSSGGGIGEQFF. CDR3 in DNA: TGTGCCAGCAGGAGTAGCGGGGGGGGAATCGGTGAGCAGTTCTTC. Using reference TRBV28 and TRBJ2-1 for the parts outside the CDR3, the full variable domain is DVKVTQSSRYLVKRTGEKVFLECVQDMDHENMFWYRQDPGLGLRLIYFSYDVKMKEKGDIPEGYSVSREKKERFSLILESASTNQTSMYLCASRSSGGGIGEQFFGPGTRLTVL.